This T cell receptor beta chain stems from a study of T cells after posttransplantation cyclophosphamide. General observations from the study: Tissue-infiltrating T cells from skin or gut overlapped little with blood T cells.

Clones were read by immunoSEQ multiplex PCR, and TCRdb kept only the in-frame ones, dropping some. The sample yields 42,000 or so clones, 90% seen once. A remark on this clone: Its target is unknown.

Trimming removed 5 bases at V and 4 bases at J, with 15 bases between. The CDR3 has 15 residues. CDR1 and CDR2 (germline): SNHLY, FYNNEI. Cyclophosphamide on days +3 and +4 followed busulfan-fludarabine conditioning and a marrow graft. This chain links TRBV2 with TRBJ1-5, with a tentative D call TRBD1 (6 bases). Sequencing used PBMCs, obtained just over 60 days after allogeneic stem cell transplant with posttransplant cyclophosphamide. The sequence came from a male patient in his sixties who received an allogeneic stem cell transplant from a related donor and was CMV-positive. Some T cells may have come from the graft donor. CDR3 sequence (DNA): TGTGCCAGCAGTAAACAGGGAGGGCTTAATCAGCCCCAGCATTTT. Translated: CASSKQGGLNQPQHF.